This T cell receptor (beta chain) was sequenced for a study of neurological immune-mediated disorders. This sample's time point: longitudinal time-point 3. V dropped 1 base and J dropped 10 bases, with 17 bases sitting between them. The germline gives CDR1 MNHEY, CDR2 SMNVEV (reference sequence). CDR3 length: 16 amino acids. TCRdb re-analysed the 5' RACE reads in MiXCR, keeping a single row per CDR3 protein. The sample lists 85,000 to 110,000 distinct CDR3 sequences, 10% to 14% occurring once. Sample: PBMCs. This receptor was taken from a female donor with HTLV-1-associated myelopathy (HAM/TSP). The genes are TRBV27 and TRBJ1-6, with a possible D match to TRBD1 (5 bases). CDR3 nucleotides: TGTGCCAGCAGTTTATGGGCCGGCAGGGAAGGATCACCCCTCCACTTT. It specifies CASSLWAGREGSPLHF.